The source of this T cell receptor (beta chain) is a study of T cell repertoires in cytomegalovirus infection (dated by TCRdb to the late 2010s). Looking at the study overall: The peptide stimulations were aimed at well-studied HLA-B-restricted epitopes as well as recently identified HLA-C-restricted CMV epitopes, whose presentation resists viral immunomodulation. The HLA type of each donor mattered for the analysis, because public TCR beta signatures pointed to carriage of CMV infection along with the matching HLA type.

Concerning this clonotype: There is no known antigen for this receptor. Base quality data are lacking; no much larger clone is found one base away.

Overall study results and their limits: Carriers of CMV infection plus the relevant HLA type were discriminated by the cumulative frequency of public TCR beta family members in the study cohort and in an independent approximately 340-donor cohort. The ex vivo response was dominated by HLA-C-restricted CMV-specific TCR beta clonotypes, which also provided the single most frequent clonotype in two of eight donors.

Sequencing was carried out with an Illumina HiSeq 1500. TCRdb itself trimmed the public reads at Q25 with fastp, ran MiXCR and retained productive beta chains. Entries that share a CDR3 protein sequence are merged under the most common genes and DNA. The sample yields some 62,000 distinct CDR3 sequences; around 20% were counted once. The top ten clonotypes cover over 60% of the sample. The treatment or condition label, read with the paper, signifies: in vitro stimulation with specific CMV peptide epitopes to enrich CMV-specific T cells. V and J are truncated by 6 bases and 8 bases respectively, leaving an intervening sequence of 10 bases. The germline V gene (reference sequence) specifies SEHNR as CDR1 and FQNEAQ as CDR2. From the cysteine through the phenylalanine, the CDR3 covers 11 amino acids. Just the 33-base CDR3 DNA is kept, in frame starting at base 1.

The sequence is built from TRBV7-9 and TRBJ1-2; possibly the D gene is TRBD1, per 6 matching bases. This clonotype originated in a human donor in good health (CMV status not recorded). Some clones in this sample may be carry-over from other donors' samples. The sample consisted of CD8+ T cells from cultured PBMCs, taken from culture after CMV antigen stimulation. Here the CDR3 is given as CASSRQAGYTF. DNA sequence: TGTGCCAGCAGTCGACAGGCAGGCTACACCTTC.